Here is one TCR beta chain with its context. The authors divided CD4+ cells into CD45RA+ naive and CD45RA-negative memory subsets. The data are from a study of shared clonotypes between healthy human individuals. In the study overall: Every donor yielded three CD4 naive, three CD4 memory, two CD8 naive and one CD8 memory plate.

The length of the CDR3 is 12 residues. Germline V CDR1 and CDR2: MDHEN, SYDVKM. V was pared by 3 bases and J by 5 bases, with 7 bases between. The table came from immunoSEQ multiplex PCR; TCRdb's copy has only in-frame clones and leaves some out. The profile shows millions of clones, 85% to 95% of them singletons. This receptor was taken from a man between 18 and 29 years old in good health. Some clones in this sample may be carry-over from other donors' samples. The chain employs TRBV28 and TRBJ1-2, with no clear D. Source material: naive CD4+ T cells from PBMCs. Subset: CD45RA+ positively selected. This chain's CDR3 is CASSFVQYGYTF. CDR3 sequence (DNA): TGTGCCAGCAGTTTTGTTCAGTATGGCTACACCTTC.